A selection of T cell receptor beta chains follows, all from one sample in a study of T cell responses to AZD1222 COVID-19 vaccine. Sequenced by immunoSEQ multiplex PCR; TCRdb stores in-frame clones only, minus some. Found here are some 130,000 clones, about nine tenths of them singletons; the top ten hold roughly 7.2%. Sequenced material: peripheral blood, taken on day 0 of AZD1222 vaccination. The receptor source for this set is an adult in good health. CDR3s include the opening cysteine and the closing phenylalanine or tryptophan. Each record gives: D gene, V gene, J gene, clone size, CDR3 protein, CDR3 DNA. A D gene is named only where the DNA matches it firmly. Only part of the rows carry a size: once, few, many, or a class if the clone is expanded.

NA	TRBV2	TRBJ1-6	once	CASSEETASLLHF	TGTGCCAGCAGTGAGGAGACAGCTAGCCTTCTCCACTTT
NA	TRBV28	TRBJ1-2	NA	CASSFDSSYGYTF	TGTGCCAGCAGTTTTGACAGTAGCTATGGCTACACCTTC
NA	TRBV30	TRBJ1-5	once	CAWSRADHQPQHF	TGTGCCTGGAGTCGAGCAGACCATCAGCCCCAGCATTTT
NA	TRBV29-1	TRBJ1-2	NA	CSVEVPQQNYGYTF	TGCAGCGTTGAAGTGCCCCAACAGAACTATGGCTACACCTTC
NA	TRBV21-1	TRBJ2-1	NA	CASSKPTGVSYNEQFF	TGTGCCAGCAGCAAACCTACAGGTGTATCCTACAATGAGCAGTTCTTC
NA	TRBV9	TRBJ1-2	NA	CASSPPGQGGGYTF	TGTGCCAGCAGCCCACCGGGGCAGGGCGGAGGCTACACCTTC
TRBD2	TRBV28	TRBJ2-5	NA	CASSLYRAGGETQYF	TGTGCCAGCAGTTTATACAGAGCGGGAGGAGAGACCCAGTACTTC
NA	TRBV5-5	TRBJ1-1	NA	CASSDWVLNTEAFF	TGTGCCAGCAGCGATTGGGTACTGAACACTGAAGCTTTCTTT
NA	TRBV28	TRBJ1-5	NA	CASSFPNQPQHF	TGTGCCAGCAGTTTTCCCAATCAGCCCCAGCATTTT
NA	TRBV6-5	TRBJ2-3	once	CASSYSNFLTDTQYF	TGTGCCAGCAGTTACTCTAACTTTTTGACAGATACGCAGTATTTT
NA	TRBV7-7	TRBJ2-1	NA	CASSFGRVSYNEQFF	TGTGCTAGCAGCTTTGGACGGGTCTCCTACAATGAGCAGTTCTTC
NA	TRBV5-5	TRBJ2-5	once	CASSLPLVRVTQYF	TGTGCCAGCAGCTTGCCGCTGGTCCGGGTGACCCAGTACTTC